These 16 T cell receptor beta chains share one sample of origin, sequenced in a study of cytomegalovirus exposure and HLA in healthy donors. Only in-frame clones appear in the TCRdb table, and some are missing; sequencing was by immunoSEQ multiplex PCR. The table includes 75,000 to 90,000 clones, about 96% detected once. Sequenced sample: PBMCs. These receptors all come from a man between 18 and 29 years old in good health and CMV-seropositive.

J is TRBJ2-5 and V is TRBV28, with D perhaps matching TRBD2 (6 bases). Trimming removed 7 bases from V and 2 bases from J, with 17 bases in between. Germline V CDR1 and CDR2: MDHEN, SYDVKM. The CDR3 is made up of 15 amino acids. The CDR3, as DNA: TGTGCCAGCACCCTGGGGCTAGCGAATCAAGAGACCCAGTACTTC. Translation: CASTLGLANQETQYF.

The rearrangement joins TRBV5-1 to TRBJ2-5; 11 nucleotides match TRBD2. J gave up 1 base and V 5 bases, and 4 bases lay outside the gene matches. The CDR3 runs to 15 residues. Germline lookup yields CDR1 SGHRS and CDR2 YFSETQ. This CDR3 is CASSETSGVQETQYF. CDR3 nucleotides: TGCGCCAGCAGTGAGACTAGCGGGGTCCAAGAGACCCAGTACTTC.

The gene calls are TRBV19 and TRBJ1-1; D is possibly TRBD1 (5 bases). Germline V gene data show CDR1 as LNHDA and CDR2 as SQIVND (reference sequence). V lost 7 bases to trimming and J lost 7 bases, with 19 bases between them. CDR3 length equals 14 residues. The CDR3 here is CASKVIGRQGEAFF. In nucleotides, the CDR3 is TGTGCCAGTAAGGTAATAGGTCGTCAGGGTGAAGCTTTCTTT.

This sequence joins TRBV7-9 and TRBJ2-3, with 14 bases identical to TRBD2. V lost 0 bases, J lost 10 bases, and 12 bases stayed unmatched. The germline V gene has CDR1 SEHNR and CDR2 FQNEAQ (reference sequence). CDR3 length: 18 amino acids. CDR3 coding DNA: TGTGCCAGCAGCTTAGCACTCCGACTAGCGGGAGGGCGAGCGCCGCAGTATTTT. It specifies CASSLALRLAGGRAPQYF.

The chain combines TRBV9 with TRBJ1-5; TRBD1 might be the D (5 bases). V lost 5 bases and J lost 4, with 10 bases in between. CDR3 length: 13 amino acids. Per germline, CDR1 SGDLS and CDR2 YYNGEE. This CDR3 reads CASSQGGNQPQHF. The CDR3, as DNA: TGTGCCAGCAGTCAGGGTGGTAATCAGCCCCAGCATTTT.

The chain carries TRBV5-1 and TRBJ1-1; 9 bases are shared with TRBD1. Germline-derived CDR1 and CDR2 are SGHRS and YFSETQ. The CDR3 consists of 16 residues. J was trimmed by 0 bases and V by 1 base; bases with no gene match: 4. DNA of the CDR3: TGCGCCAGCAGCTTGACAGGGGGCGCTTTGAACACTGAAGCTTTCTTT. It translates to CASSLTGGALNTEAFF.

The CDR3 DNA follows: TGTGCCAGCAGCCAGACAGGGCTGAACACTGAAGCTTTCTTT. The encoded protein is CASSQTGLNTEAFF. The chain joins TRBV5-6 to TRBJ1-1, with 7 nucleotides matching TRBD1. The CDR3 totals 14 residues. The trim removed 4 bases at V and 0 bases at J, leaving 3 bases unmatched. Germline CDR1 and CDR2: SGHDT and YYEEEE.

The count of this clone is one. The gene calls are TRBV6-1 and TRBJ1-5; D is undetermined. The V end lost 4 bases, the J end lost 5 bases, and 18 bases lay between the germline ends. The CDR3 spans 16 residues. The germline gives CDR1 MNHNS, CDR2 SASEGT. The CDR3 sequence: CASSGAGSLGYQPQHF. DNA of the CDR3: TGTGCCAGCAGTGGGGCGGGGTCCCTGGGATATCAGCCCCAGCATTTT.

This clone was detected only once. The CDR3 DNA is TGTGCCAGCAGCTTACAGATACAGTCAATTATCCCCTACACCTTC. Residues: CASSLQIQSIIPYTF. The chain has TRBV7-9 and TRBJ1-2; no reliable D call. V lost 2 bases and J 10 bases, leaving 20 bases between the germline ends. Germline-derived CDR1 and CDR2 are SEHNR and FQNEAQ (reference sequence). The length of the CDR3 is 15 residues.

The chain links TRBV19 to TRBJ1-1, with D unclear. CDR1 is LNHDA and CDR2 is SQIVND in the germline V gene (reference sequence). Deletions cut 2 bases from V and 8 bases from J, with 12 bases between. The CDR3 sequence is 13 residues long. For the CDR3, the DNA is TGTGCCAGTAGTATAACGTCCGGGGAGGAAGCTTTCTTT. It codes for CASSITSGEEAFF.

This clone was seen more than once but under ten times. The chain combines TRBV7-9 with TRBJ2-2; 10 nucleotides align to TRBD1. The CDR3 has 15 residues. J gave up 5 bases and V 1 base, and 1 base lay outside the gene matches. Per germline, CDR1 SEHNR and CDR2 FQNEAQ (reference sequence). CDR3 sequence: CASSLGDRGTGELFF. Here the CDR3 DNA reads TGTGCCAGCAGCTTAGGGGACAGGGGTACCGGGGAGCTGTTTTTT.

J is TRBJ2-7 and V is TRBV2; no reliable D call. The CDR3 is 13 amino acids. V was cut by 6 bases and J by 6 bases, with 15 bases left in between. Germline loops: CDR1 SNHLY, CDR2 FYNNEI. Written as DNA, the CDR3 is TGTGCCAGCAGGCCCAACTCCCCTGGCGAGCAGTACTTC. Translated: CASRPNSPGEQYF.

V gene TRBV4-1 combines with J gene TRBJ2-7; 9 bases map to TRBD1. V was pared by 5 bases and J by 0 bases, with 5 bases of the junction left unmatched. The CDR3 has 15 residues. Germline V CDR1 and CDR2: MGHRA, YSYEKL. The CDR3 nucleotides read TGCGCCAGCAGCTACAGGGGGCAAAACTCCTACGAGCAGTACTTC. Translation gives CASSYRGQNSYEQYF.

The rearrangement links TRBV19 to TRBJ1-2; 7 positions match TRBD1. There are 13 residues in the CDR3. Germline loops: CDR1 LNHDA, CDR2 SQIVND (reference sequence). After removal of 6 bases from V and 2 bases from J, the junction contained 3 bases not matched to a gene. The CDR3, as DNA: TGTGCCAGTAGCCTGGGACAGAACTATGGCTACACCTTC. Residues: CASSLGQNYGYTF.

The rearrangement links TRBV27 to TRBJ1-1; 8 nucleotides align to TRBD1. Germline V gene sequence: CDR1 MNHEY, CDR2 SMNVEV (reference sequence). Trimming at V came to 4 bases and at J to 0 bases, leaving 4 bases not matched to a gene. This CDR3 region has 15 residues. The CDR3 loop reads CASSSTGVLNTEAFF. The CDR3, as DNA: TGTGCCAGCAGTTCGACAGGGGTTTTGAACACTGAAGCTTTCTTT.

This clone appeared a single time. The chain uses TRBV5-4 and TRBJ2-7; D might be TRBD2 (5 bases). V lost 4 bases and J 7 bases, leaving 9 bases between the germline ends. This CDR3 is 11 amino acids long. Germline values: CDR1 SGHNT, CDR2 YYREEE (reference sequence). This chain's CDR3 is CASSAPGEQYF. The CDR3 region has the DNA TGTGCCAGCAGCGCCCCGGGGGAGCAGTACTTC.